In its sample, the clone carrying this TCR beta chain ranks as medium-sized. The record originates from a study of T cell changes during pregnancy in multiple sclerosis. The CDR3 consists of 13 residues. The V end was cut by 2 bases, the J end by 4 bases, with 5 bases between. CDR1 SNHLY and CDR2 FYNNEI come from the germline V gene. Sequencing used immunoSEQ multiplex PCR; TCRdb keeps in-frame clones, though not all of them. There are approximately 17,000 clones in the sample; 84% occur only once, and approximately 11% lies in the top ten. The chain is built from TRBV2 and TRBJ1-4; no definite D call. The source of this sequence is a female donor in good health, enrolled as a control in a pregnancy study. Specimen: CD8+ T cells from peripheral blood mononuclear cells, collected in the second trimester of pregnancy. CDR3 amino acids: CASSELLNEKLFF. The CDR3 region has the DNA TGTGCCAGCAGTGAACTCCTTAATGAAAAACTGTTTTTT.